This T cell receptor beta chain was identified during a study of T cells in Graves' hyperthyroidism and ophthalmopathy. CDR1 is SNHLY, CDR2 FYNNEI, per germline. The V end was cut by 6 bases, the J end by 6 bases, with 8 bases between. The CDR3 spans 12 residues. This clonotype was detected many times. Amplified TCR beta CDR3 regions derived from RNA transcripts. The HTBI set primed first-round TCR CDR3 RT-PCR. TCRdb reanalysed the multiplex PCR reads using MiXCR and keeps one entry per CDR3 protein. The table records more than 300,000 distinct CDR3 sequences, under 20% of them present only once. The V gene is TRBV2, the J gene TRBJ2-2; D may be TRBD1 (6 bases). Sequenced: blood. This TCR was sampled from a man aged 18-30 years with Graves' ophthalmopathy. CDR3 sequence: CASSKGAGELFF. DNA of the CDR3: TGTGCCAGCAGCAAGGGGGCCGGGGAGCTGTTTTTT.